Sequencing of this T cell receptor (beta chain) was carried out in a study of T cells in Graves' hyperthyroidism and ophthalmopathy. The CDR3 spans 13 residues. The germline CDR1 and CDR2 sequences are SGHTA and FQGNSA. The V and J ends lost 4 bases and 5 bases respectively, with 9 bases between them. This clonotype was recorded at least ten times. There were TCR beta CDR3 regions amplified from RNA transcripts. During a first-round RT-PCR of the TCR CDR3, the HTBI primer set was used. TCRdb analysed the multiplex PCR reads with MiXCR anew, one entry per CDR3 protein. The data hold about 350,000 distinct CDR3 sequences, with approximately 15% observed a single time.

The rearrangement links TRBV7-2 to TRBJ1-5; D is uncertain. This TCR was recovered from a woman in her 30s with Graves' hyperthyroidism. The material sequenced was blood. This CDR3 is CASSYRTDQPQHF. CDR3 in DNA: TGTGCCAGCAGCTATCGGACTGATCAGCCCCAGCATTTT.